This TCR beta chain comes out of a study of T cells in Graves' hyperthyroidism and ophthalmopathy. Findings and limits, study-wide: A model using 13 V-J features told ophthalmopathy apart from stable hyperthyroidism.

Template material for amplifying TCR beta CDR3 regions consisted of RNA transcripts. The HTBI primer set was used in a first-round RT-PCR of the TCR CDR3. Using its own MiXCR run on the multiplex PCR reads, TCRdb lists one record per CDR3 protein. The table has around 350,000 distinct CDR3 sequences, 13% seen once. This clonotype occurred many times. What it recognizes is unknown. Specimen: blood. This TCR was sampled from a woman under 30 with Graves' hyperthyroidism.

In DNA, the CDR3 is TGTGCCAGCAGTTTAACCTCTCGAGGGTCCTATAATTCACCCCTCCACTTT. As protein: CASSLTSRGSYNSPLHF. The chain has TRBV27 and TRBJ1-6; D ambiguous. This CDR3 spans 17 amino acids. Germline V gives CDR1 MNHEY, CDR2 SMNVEV (reference sequence). The V end was cut by 2 bases, the J end by 1 base, with 12 bases between.